This TCR beta chain is drawn from a study of blood T cell repertoires in COVID-19. About the study: PBMCs, B-cell-depleted T cells, or T cells were the source of the cDNA or gDNA that made up the material.

Patients of the Seattle cohort, enrolled during active infection, were followed longitudinally. Libraries were prepared by immunoSEQ multiplex PCR; TCRdb keeps only in-frame clonotypes and omits some of them. This sample has roughly 86,000 clones, with about 85% found just once. CDR3 length: 14 amino acids. The V end lost 0 bases, the J end lost 5 bases, and 11 bases lay between the germline ends. Germline CDR1 SGDLS, CDR2 YYNGEE. J is TRBJ2-5 and V is TRBV9, with unresolved D. This TCR came from a woman over 75 with COVID-19, enrolled during active disease. Specimen: peripheral blood. The CDR3: CASSVATKWETQYF. The DNA for the CDR3 is TGTGCCAGCAGCGTAGCTACCAAGTGGGAGACCCAGTACTTC.